These T cell receptor beta chains were read from a single sample in a study of graft-versus-host responses after intestinal transplantation. Sequenced by immunoSEQ multiplex PCR; TCRdb stores in-frame clones only, minus some. The sample carries fewer than 10,000 clones, more than 75% recorded once. This specimen was PBMCs, taken roughly 35 weeks after intestinal transplant. These receptors were obtained from a human patient who received an intestinal transplant, so some T cells may come from the graft donor. Each CDR3 is given with its conserved first and last residue. Fields, in order: D gene, V gene, clone size, J gene, CDR3 protein, CDR3 DNA. A D gene is named only where the DNA matches it firmly. Rows may omit the clone size; those that give it use once, few, many or a size class.

D: TRBD1
V: TRBV28
size: NA
J: TRBJ1-5
CDR3: CASSRMDRRSNQPQHF
DNA: TGTGCCAGCAGCCGTATGGACAGGCGGAGCAATCAGCCCCAGCATTTT

D: TRBD2
V: TRBV29-1
size: NA
J: TRBJ2-5
CDR3: CSVGQGSLAGGVQETQYF
DNA: TGCAGCGTTGGACAGGGGTCCCTAGCGGGAGGGGTACAAGAGACCCAGTACTTC

D: TRBD2
V: TRBV19
size: NA
J: TRBJ2-1
CDR3: CASSTDLAGGSDEQFF
DNA: TGTGCCAGTAGTACAGACCTAGCGGGAGGAAGCGATGAGCAGTTCTTC

D: TRBD2
V: TRBV23-1
size: NA
J: TRBJ2-7
CDR3: CASTPQTGLAVTYEQYF
DNA: TGCGCCAGCACTCCCCAGACGGGACTAGCCGTTACCTACGAGCAGTACTTC

D: NA
V: TRBV7-9
size: NA
J: TRBJ2-5
CDR3: CASSLGLWEEETQYF
DNA: TGTGCCAGCAGCTTAGGACTGTGGGAAGAGGAGACCCAGTACTTC

D: NA
V: TRBV7-2
size: NA
J: TRBJ1-2
CDR3: CASSLQPGGYTF
DNA: TGTGCCAGCAGCTTACAGCCAGGGGGCTACACCTTC

D: TRBD1
V: TRBV20-1
size: few
J: TRBJ1-1
CDR3: CSATGGVEAFF
DNA: TGCAGTGCTACAGGGGGTGTTGAAGCTTTCTTT

D: TRBD2
V: TRBV5-5
size: NA
J: TRBJ2-3
CDR3: CASSQTGLAGPGGTDTQYF
DNA: TGTGCCAGCAGCCAAACGGGACTAGCGGGCCCGGGGGGAACAGATACGCAGTATTTT

D: NA
V: TRBV4-2
size: NA
J: TRBJ2-7
CDR3: CASSQVGPGHEQYF
DNA: TGTGCCAGCAGCCAAGTAGGGCCGGGCCACGAGCAGTACTTC

D: NA
V: TRBV5-1
size: NA
J: TRBJ1-2
CDR3: CASTVGPHLYGYTF
DNA: TGCGCCAGCACTGTCGGGCCTCACCTATATGGCTACACCTTC

D: TRBD1
V: TRBV30
size: NA
J: TRBJ1-2
CDR3: CAWSAGTGIYGYTF
DNA: TGTGCCTGGAGCGCCGGGACAGGGATCTATGGCTACACCTTC

D: NA
V: TRBV27
size: NA
J: TRBJ2-1
CDR3: CASSWAGNEQFF
DNA: TGTGCCAGCAGTTGGGCGGGGAATGAGCAGTTCTTC

D: TRBD1
V: TRBV2
size: NA
J: TRBJ2-4
CDR3: CASGQGAPNIQYF
DNA: TGTGCCAGCGGACAGGGGGCGCCCAACATTCAGTACTTC